This is a list of T cell receptor beta chains from one sample in a study of T cells in Graves' hyperthyroidism and ophthalmopathy. TCRdb fed the multiplex PCR reads into MiXCR, producing one record per CDR3 protein. Among approximately 490,000 distinct CDR3 sequences listed, around a fifth were seen once. Source material: blood. These receptors were taken from a woman in her 70s with Graves' ophthalmopathy. CDR3s include the opening cysteine and the closing phenylalanine or tryptophan. D genes are given only for firm matches.

TRBV3-1	TRBJ2-2	TRBD2	CASSQMGLAGTGELFF
TRBV6-2/TRBV6-3	TRBJ2-3	.	CASTYDGAPGTDTQYF
TRBV20-1	TRBJ2-1	TRBD2	CSARLSGIEQFF
TRBV5-6	TRBJ1-5	.	CASSLGRELNQPQHF
TRBV30	TRBJ1-2	.	CAHTNGEGPYGYTF
TRBV4-2	TRBJ2-3	.	CASSQAPGREGADTQYF
TRBV28	TRBJ1-1	.	CASSLATVGAFF
TRBV10-1	TRBJ1-1	.	CASSESSRLNTEAFF
TRBV4-3	TRBJ2-7	.	CASSQVYGPSYEQYF
TRBV6-1	TRBJ2-5	TRBD2	CASTSWLAGGWETQYF
TRBV2	TRBJ2-7	TRBD1	CASSLTGAIDEQYF
TRBV6-1	TRBJ2-1	TRBD2	CATTIPGTSGRAGEQFF
TRBV3-1	TRBJ2-5	TRBD1	CASSHGTGQQETQYF
TRBV6-6	TRBJ1-3	TRBD1	CASSYPAGQGTNTIYF
TRBV20-1	TRBJ1-1	.	CSGVGEMNTEAFF
TRBV6-1	TRBJ2-1	.	CASRPEGGSYNEQFF
TRBV12-3/TRBV12-4	TRBJ1-2	.	CASSRDGPSYGYTF
TRBV6-1	TRBJ1-2	.	CASSEVLGDYGYTF
TRBV11-1	TRBJ2-7	TRBD1	CASSLAWDRGYEQYF
TRBV7-9	TRBJ2-7	.	CASSLQNYEQYF
TRBV2	TRBJ1-3	.	CASSDWGDLSGNTIYF
TRBV6-1	TRBJ2-7	TRBD1	CASRRIAGGASYEQYF
TRBV20-1	TRBJ1-1	.	CSASRGDGGNEAFF
TRBV11-2	TRBJ1-1	.	CASSLVVGTEAFF
TRBV28	TRBJ2-7	TRBD2	CASSRGLAGPQGEQYF
TRBV28	TRBJ2-5	.	CASSWTISPRTQYF
TRBV7-9	TRBJ2-5	.	CASSLAVGETRYF
TRBV2	TRBJ2-5	.	CASRPYPGHKQETQYF
TRBV6-1	TRBJ1-2	.	CASTPWERGGYTF
TRBV7-2	TRBJ2-1	.	CASSRPGPTPSYNEQFF
TRBV30	TRBJ2-1	TRBD2	CAWSVSLAGGNEQFF
TRBV20-1	TRBJ1-2	.	CSARQDPANYGYTF
TRBV18	TRBJ2-2	TRBD2	CASSPQLAGSTGELFF
TRBV5-1	TRBJ2-3	TRBD2	CASSSPSGRARGDTQYF
TRBV18	TRBJ2-1	TRBD1	CASSPTGQGARHEQFF
TRBV5-1	TRBJ2-3	.	CASRLHRGALTDTQYF
TRBV30	TRBJ2-5	TRBD2	CAWTSGSIKTQYF
TRBV29-1	TRBJ2-1	.	CSVDLLPTSSYNEQFF
TRBV20-1	TRBJ1-1	.	CSARDRSRGNRNTEAFF
TRBV12-3/TRBV12-4	TRBJ1-1	.	CASTNTKGRAEAFF
TRBV6-1	TRBJ2-7	.	CASSEAHHEQYF
TRBV2	TRBJ2-7	.	CASSVQGFEQYF
TRBV3-1	TRBJ2-7	TRBD2	CAGSQAGTSGSKEQYF
TRBV3-1	TRBJ1-2	.	CASSQDGTHVSYTF
TRBV30	TRBJ2-1	.	CAWSSGGGWGDEQFF
TRBV6-1	TRBJ1-1	.	CASSGERGTEAFF
TRBV3-1	TRBJ2-1	.	CASSQGGFYNEQFF
TRBV2	TRBJ1-1	TRBD1	CASREDRGGDEAFF
TRBV7-2	TRBJ2-1	TRBD1	CASRRTGHNEQFF
TRBV6-1	TRBJ1-2	.	CASKFTETYGYTF
TRBV30	TRBJ2-3	TRBD2	CAWSVRGGYTDTQYF
TRBV30	TRBJ1-1	.	CAWSQEPGAFF
TRBV10-3	TRBJ2-7	.	CAISLRTREQYF
TRBV11-2	TRBJ1-1	.	CASSLARVDEAFF